The 24 T cell receptor beta chains reported below all come from one sample, sequenced in a study of human T cells and chemical hapten exposure. Each CDR3 protein is one row after TCRdb ran MiXCR on the RACE reads. The table has approximately 100,000 distinct CDR3 sequences, more than 9.5% seen once. Time point of the sample: patch test 1, 2 weeks after DPC sensitization. Documented treatment: therapeutic diphenylcyclopropenone sensitization with weekly scalp DPC. Sequences were derived from whole blood, sampled in connection with sensitization to the hapten diphenylcyclopropenone (DPC). The receptors stem from a woman aged 40 to 50 with alopecia areata. Some clones in this sample may be carry-over from other donors' samples.

This clonotype was seen only a few times. V is TRBV7-9 and J is TRBJ2-3; D remains ambiguous. With 5 bases removed from V and 0 bases from J, the gap between germline ends came to 12 bases. There are 15 residues in the CDR3. CDR1 is SEHNR, CDR2 FQNEAQ, per germline (reference sequence). CDR3 protein: CASSGPLGSTDTQYF. CDR3 nucleotides: TGTGCCAGCAGCGGGCCCTTGGGTAGCACAGATACGCAGTATTTT.

This clonotype was counted ten times or more. The genes are TRBV23-1 and TRBJ2-7; 8 nucleotides agree with TRBD1. TRBV23-1 is given ORF status, its function remaining uncertain. With 5 bases clipped from V and 2 bases from J, the junction kept 8 bases outside the gene matches. The CDR3 spans 15 residues. CDR3 DNA sequence: TGCGCCAGCAGTTCAGTCAGGGGGCGACCCTACGAGCAGTACTTC. Its protein is CASSSVRGRPYEQYF.

This clonotype has a count of ten or more. This sequence joins TRBV12-3 or TRBV12-4 and TRBJ1-2, with D possibly matching TRBD1 (5 bases). CDR3 length equals 15 residues. Trimming pared 1 base from V and 3 bases from J, leaving 12 bases between. This CDR3 is CASSLGQGNYYGYTF. CDR3 DNA: TGTGCCAGCAGTTTAGGGCAGGGTAACTACTATGGCTACACCTTC.

The sample holds many counts of this clonotype. The chain carries TRBV7-8 and TRBJ1-1; D not certain. The CDR3 covers 12 residues. Per the germline V gene, CDR1 is SGHVS and CDR2 is FQNEAQ. The germline V and J ends were trimmed by 6 bases and 0 bases, with 5 bases remaining between them. CDR3 nucleotide sequence: TGTGCCAGCAGGAAGATGAACACTGAAGCTTTCTTT. Translating it yields CASRKMNTEAFF. The full variable domain, in which reference TRBV7-8 and TRBJ1-1 provide the parts outside the CDR3, is GAGVSQSPRYKVAKRGQDVALRCDPISGHVSLFWYQQALGQGPEFLTYFQNEAQLDKSGLPSDRFFAERPEGSVSTLKIQRTQQEDSAVYLCASRKMNTEAFFGQGTRLTVV.

This clonotype was seen only a few times. The V gene is TRBV28, the J gene TRBJ2-3; TRBD1 matches 7 bases. Germline CDR1 reads MDHEN; CDR2 reads SYDVKM. The CDR3 has 14 residues. The ends lost 4 bases at V and 1 base at J; junction bases unmatched: 2. CDR3 loop: CASSSGQRTDTQYF. CDR3 coding DNA: TGTGCCAGCAGTTCGGGACAGCGCACAGATACGCAGTATTTT.

This clonotype was seen more than once but under ten times. The genes are TRBV20-1 and TRBJ2-7, with 12 bases identical to TRBD2. The length of the CDR3 is 16 residues. Germline V gene data show CDR1 as DFQATT and CDR2 as SNEGSKA (reference sequence). V gave up 5 bases and J gave up 2 bases; unmatched junction bases: 10. CDR3 coding DNA: TGCAGTGCTCAGCGAGGACTAGCGGGAAATCCCTACGAGCAGTACTTC. Encoded protein: CSAQRGLAGNPYEQYF.

The chain uses TRBV20-1 and TRBJ1-2; D perhaps matches TRBD1 (5 bases). The CDR3 is 12 residues long. Germline V gene data show CDR1 as DFQATT and CDR2 as SNEGSKA (reference sequence). CDR3 DNA: TGCATATACCCGGGGCAGGACTATGGCTACACCTTC. It encodes CIYPGQDYGYTF.

The chain has TRBV6-2 or TRBV6-3 and TRBJ2-2; D ambiguous. This CDR3 comprises 12 residues. V was cut by 7 bases and J by 7 bases, with 10 bases left in between. CDR1 is MNHEY and CDR2 is SVGEGT in the germline V gene. CDR3: CASIPVLGELFF. The CDR3 DNA follows: TGTGCCAGCATCCCAGTGCTCGGGGAGCTGTTTTTT.

This clonotype was recorded at least ten times. The V and J genes are TRBV7-6 and TRBJ1-1, with 8 bases aligning to TRBD1. CDR3 length equals 14 residues. The germline V gene has CDR1 SGHVS and CDR2 FNYEAQ. The V gene end was trimmed by 5 bases and the J gene end by 1 base; junction bases not matched to a gene: 3. This CDR3 reads CASSPQGGNTEAFF. The CDR3 nucleotides read TGTGCCAGCAGCCCACAGGGGGGGAACACTGAAGCTTTCTTT.

This clonotype was detected a few times. The chain has TRBV20-1 and TRBJ2-2; the D is unclear. V was shortened by 1 base and J by 4 bases, with 13 bases between the two germline ends. The CDR3 totals 15 residues. Germline V CDR1 and CDR2: DFQATT, SNEGSKA (reference sequence). CDR3 in DNA: TGCAGTGCTAGAGGTCCACCAGTTGTCACCGGGGAGCTGTTTTTT. Its protein is CSARGPPVVTGELFF.

This clonotype was seen repeatedly, ten times or more. The gene calls are TRBV27 and TRBJ1-2, with 7 bases lining up with TRBD1. The V and J ends lost 6 bases and 9 bases, in that order; junction bases with no gene match: 10. Germline CDR1 reads MNHEY; CDR2 reads SMNVEV (reference sequence). The CDR3 is 13 amino acids. CDR3 in amino acids: CASRLLGTESYTF. The CDR3 coding sequence is TGTGCCAGCAGACTACTCGGGACAGAGAGCTACACCTTC.

At least ten counts were recorded for this clonotype. V usage is TRBV12-3 or TRBV12-4 and J usage is TRBJ1-4, with a tentative D call TRBD1 (6 bases). The CDR3 is 14 residues long. The V end lost 5 bases, the J end lost 8 bases, and 15 bases lay between the germline ends. CDR3 protein: CASSRGGSKEKLFF. The CDR3 coding sequence is TGTGCCAGCAGTCGAGGGGGGTCCAAAGAAAAACTGTTTTTT.

A remark on this clonotype: Being one base from a much bigger clone, this may be a read error. This chain uses TRBV12-3 or TRBV12-4 with TRBJ2-7, with TRBD2 matching over 8 bases. This CDR3 is built from 16 residues. CDR3 residues: CACSFPQSAGEFEQYF. As DNA, the CDR3 is TGTGCCTGCAGTTTCCCCCAGTCAGCGGGAGAGTTCGAGCAGTACTTC.

This chain links TRBV11-2 with TRBJ2-7, with 9 bases matching TRBD2. Germline-derived CDR1 and CDR2 are SGHAT and FQNNGV. The CDR3 length is 15 residues. Trimming removed 5 bases from V and 2 bases from J; junction bases left unmatched: 7. The CDR3 DNA reads TGTGCCAGCAGCACCAAAGCGGGGGGCCCCTACGAGCAGTACTTC. Its protein product is CASSTKAGGPYEQYF.

The rearrangement uses TRBV9 and TRBJ1-1, with 8 positions matching TRBD1. This CDR3 region has 15 residues. The germline V gene encodes CDR1 SGDLS and CDR2 YYNGEE. The V gene end was trimmed by 3 bases and the J gene end by 4 bases; junction bases not matched to a gene: 8. The CDR3 coding sequence is TGTGCCAGCAGCGAGGGACAGGCTGGAGGCACTGAAGCTTTCTTT. This gives the protein CASSEGQAGGTEAFF.

This clonotype appeared many times. The V and J genes are TRBV14 and TRBJ2-3; tentatively, D is TRBD2 (6 bases). Trimming removed 3 bases at V and 12 bases at J, with 10 bases between. This CDR3 is 11 amino acids long. Germline V lookup: CDR1 SGHDN, CDR2 FVKESK. The CDR3 nucleotides are TGTGCCAGCAGCCATGCCGGGAGTCAGTATTTT. Translated, it gives CASSHAGSQYF.

V usage is TRBV6-2 or TRBV6-3 and J usage is TRBJ2-7; D is perhaps TRBD1 or TRBD2 (5 bases each). The CDR3 length is 15 residues. Per germline, CDR1 MNHEY and CDR2 SVGEGT. The V gene lost 7 bases and the J gene lost 3 bases, with 19 bases spanning the gap. The CDR3 nucleotides are TGTGCCAGCACCTCAAGGGACCCCCCGAACTACGAGCAGTACTTC. This codes for CASTSRDPPNYEQYF.

The J gene is TRBJ2-7, the V gene TRBV20-1, with a weak D call TRBD2 (7 bases). CDR1 is DFQATT and CDR2 is SNEGSKA in the germline V gene (reference sequence). The V end lost 6 bases, the J end lost 4 bases, and 19 bases lay between the germline ends. The CDR3 has 14 residues. This CDR3 reads CSATTGRGSYEQYF. Written as DNA, the CDR3 is TGCAGTGCCACTACAGGGAGGGGAAGTTACGAGCAGTACTTC.

The gene calls are TRBV2 and TRBJ2-3, with 8 bases that match TRBD2. The CDR3 runs 15 residues. Per the germline V gene, CDR1 is SNHLY and CDR2 is FYNNEI. V lost 6 bases, J lost 6 bases, and 11 bases stayed unmatched. CDR3 protein: CASRPGVAGWDTQYF. Here the CDR3 DNA reads TGTGCCAGCAGACCCGGGGTAGCGGGATGGGATACGCAGTATTTT.

This clonotype was counted between two and nine times. Sequence at one end of the junction differs from germline and may be a read error. The CDR3 nucleotides are TGTGCCAGCAGCTATCAGGGGTCCTCTGAAAACACCATATATTTT. Translation: CASSYQGSSENTIYF. The V gene is TRBV7-2, the J gene TRBJ1-3; D perhaps matches TRBD1 (6 bases). This CDR3 spans 15 amino acids. The V gene's germline CDR1 is SGHTA and CDR2 FQGNSA.

The rearrangement uses TRBV4-3 and TRBJ2-7; the D gene is possibly TRBD2 (5 bases). The CDR3 is made up of 15 amino acids. The V gene's germline CDR1 is LGHNA and CDR2 YSLEER. V lost 0 bases, J lost 2 bases, and 11 bases lay in between. This chain's CDR3 is CASSQERGSAYEQYF. The DNA for the CDR3 is TGCGCCAGCAGCCAAGAGAGAGGGTCTGCCTACGAGCAGTACTTC.

The chain has TRBV24-1 and TRBJ2-3; D tentatively fits TRBD1 or TRBD2 (6 bases each). Deletions cut 3 bases from V and 5 bases from J, with 20 bases between. The CDR3 has 17 residues. The germline CDR1 and CDR2 sequences are KGHDR and SFDVKD. The CDR3 sequence: CATSDAGHKVALDTQYF. CDR3 sequence (DNA): TGTGCCACCAGTGATGCGGGACATAAAGTAGCCCTAGATACGCAGTATTTT.

This chain joins TRBV20-1 and TRBJ2-5; 10 bases agree with TRBD2. This CDR3 region has 18 residues. V was clipped by 5 bases and J by 4 bases; unmatched bases: 19. The germline CDR1 and CDR2 sequences are DFQATT and SNEGSKA (reference sequence). CDR3 loop: CSAGHYLPGASGRETQYF. The CDR3 region has the DNA TGCAGTGCTGGCCACTACCTACCAGGGGCTAGCGGGAGAGAGACCCAGTACTTC.

This clonotype was detected many times. V gene TRBV7-9 combines with J gene TRBJ2-5; D uncertain. The CDR3 spans 11 residues. V was trimmed by 2 bases and J by 4 bases, leaving 2 bases between them. Germline V gives CDR1 SEHNR, CDR2 FQNEAQ (reference sequence). The CDR3 loop is CASSLIETQYF. CDR3 DNA: TGTGCCAGCAGCTTAATAGAGACCCAGTACTTC.